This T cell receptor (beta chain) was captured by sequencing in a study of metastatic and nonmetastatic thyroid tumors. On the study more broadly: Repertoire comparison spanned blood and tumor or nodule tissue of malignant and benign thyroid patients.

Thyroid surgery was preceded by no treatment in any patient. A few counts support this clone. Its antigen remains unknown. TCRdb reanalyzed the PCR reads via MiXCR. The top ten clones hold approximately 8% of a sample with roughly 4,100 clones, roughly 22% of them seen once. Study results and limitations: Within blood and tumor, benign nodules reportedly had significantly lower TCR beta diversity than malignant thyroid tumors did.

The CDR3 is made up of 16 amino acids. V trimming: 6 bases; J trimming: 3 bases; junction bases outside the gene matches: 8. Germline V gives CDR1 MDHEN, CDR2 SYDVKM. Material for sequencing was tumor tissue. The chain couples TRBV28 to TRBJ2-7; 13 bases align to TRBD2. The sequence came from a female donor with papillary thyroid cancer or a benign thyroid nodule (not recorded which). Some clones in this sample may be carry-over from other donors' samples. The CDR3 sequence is CASSPQGLAGDYEQYF. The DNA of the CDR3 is TGTGCCAGCAGCCCACAAGGACTAGCGGGAGACTACGAGCAGTACTTC.